These T cell receptor beta chains were read from a single sample in a study of a mutant IDH1 vaccine in newly diagnosed glioma. Clones were sequenced by immunoSEQ multiplex PCR, and TCRdb holds only the in-frame ones, with some missing. The data show more than 50,000 clones, 89% seen once. The antigens of these receptors remain unknown. Sequencing was performed on PBMCs, taken from a glioma patient whose treatment included an IDH1 peptide vaccine. These receptors all come from a man in his forties or fifties with glioma. Both conserved end residues are part of each CDR3. Each record gives: D gene, V gene, J gene, clone size, CDR3 DNA, CDR3 protein. A D gene is named only where the DNA matches it firmly. Clone size is stated in some rows and not others, as once, few, many or a class when expanded.

D gene: TRBD1
V gene: TRBV11-2
J gene: TRBJ1-2
clone size: once
CDR3 DNA: TGTGCCAGCAGCTTAATACAGGGGGAGGGCTACACCTTC
CDR3 protein: CASSLIQGEGYTF

D gene: -
V gene: TRBV9
J gene: TRBJ2-1
clone size: -
CDR3 DNA: TGTGCCAGCAGCGTAGCCTACAATGAGCAGTTCTTC
CDR3 protein: CASSVAYNEQFF

D gene: -
V gene: TRBV7-2
J gene: TRBJ1-1
clone size: -
CDR3 DNA: TGTGCCAGCAGCTTAGAGGGGTTCACTGAAGCTTTCTTT
CDR3 protein: CASSLEGFTEAFF

D gene: -
V gene: TRBV2
J gene: TRBJ2-1
clone size: -
CDR3 DNA: TGTGCCAGCATCGGGACCCCCTACCCCAATGAGCAGTTCTTC
CDR3 protein: CASIGTPYPNEQFF

D gene: TRBD2
V gene: TRBV28
J gene: TRBJ2-2
clone size: -
CDR3 DNA: TGTGCCAGCGGTAGCGGGAGAGCGATCACCGGGGAGCTGTTTTTT
CDR3 protein: CASGSGRAITGELFF

D gene: -
V gene: TRBV29-1
J gene: TRBJ1-1
clone size: -
CDR3 DNA: TGCAGCGTTGAAGTCAGGGGCACTGAAGCTTTCTTT
CDR3 protein: CSVEVRGTEAFF

D gene: -
V gene: TRBV18
J gene: TRBJ1-5
clone size: -
CDR3 DNA: TGTGCCACCAAAATCGGCGGGGACAATCAGCCCCAGCATTTT
CDR3 protein: CATKIGGDNQPQHF

D gene: TRBD1
V gene: TRBV7-9
J gene: TRBJ1-2
clone size: -
CDR3 DNA: TGTGCCAGCGACAGGGGAGGCCTTGGGTATGGCTACACCTTC
CDR3 protein: CASDRGGLGYGYTF

D gene: -
V gene: TRBV6-1
J gene: TRBJ2-5
clone size: -
CDR3 DNA: TGTGCCAGCAGTGAAGGAGGGGCGGCAGCCCAAGAGACCCAGTACTTC
CDR3 protein: CASSEGGAAAQETQYF

D gene: TRBD1
V gene: TRBV6-1
J gene: TRBJ1-2
clone size: -
CDR3 DNA: TGTGCCACCCAGAGGGGACAGAGCTATGGCTACACCTTC
CDR3 protein: CATQRGQSYGYTF

D gene: TRBD1
V gene: TRBV5-1
J gene: TRBJ2-3
clone size: -
CDR3 DNA: TGCGCCAGCAGCTTGGCTGGTATTTATGGGACAGCTGCAGATACGCAGTATTTT
CDR3 protein: CASSLAGIYGTAADTQYF

D gene: -
V gene: TRBV7-9
J gene: TRBJ2-7
clone size: -
CDR3 DNA: TGTGCCAGCAGCTTAAACAGTGAAGAGCAGTACTTC
CDR3 protein: CASSLNSEEQYF

D gene: -
V gene: TRBV11-2
J gene: TRBJ1-4
clone size: -
CDR3 DNA: TGTGCCAGCAGCTTTGCAACTAATGAAAAACTGTTTTTT
CDR3 protein: CASSFATNEKLFF

D gene: -
V gene: TRBV5-6
J gene: TRBJ1-1
clone size: -
CDR3 DNA: TGTGCCAGCAGCTTGGTACAGGGCCTGAACACTGAAGCTTTCTTT
CDR3 protein: CASSLVQGLNTEAFF

D gene: -
V gene: TRBV7-8
J gene: TRBJ2-5
clone size: once
CDR3 DNA: TGTGCCAGCGGCAGGGGATGGGGGGGTGGACAGACCCAGTACTTC
CDR3 protein: CASGRGWGGGQTQYF

D gene: -
V gene: TRBV30
J gene: TRBJ1-3
clone size: -
CDR3 DNA: TGTGCCTGGAGTGCCGCTACCACTGGAAACACCATATATTTT
CDR3 protein: CAWSAATTGNTIYF

D gene: -
V gene: TRBV5-8
J gene: TRBJ1-1
clone size: -
CDR3 DNA: TGTGCCAGCAGCTTGGACGCGGGAAACAGTGAAGCTTTCTTT
CDR3 protein: CASSLDAGNSEAFF

D gene: -
V gene: TRBV10-2
J gene: TRBJ1-5
clone size: -
CDR3 DNA: TGCGCCAGCAAAGGGGGGCTGAATCAGCCCCAGCATTTT
CDR3 protein: CASKGGLNQPQHF

D gene: TRBD2
V gene: TRBV5-3
J gene: TRBJ2-7
clone size: -
CDR3 DNA: TGTGCCAGAAGCTCCACCCCCGGACGACTAGCAAGCCACGAGCAGTACTTC
CDR3 protein: CARSSTPGRLASHEQYF

D gene: -
V gene: TRBV11-2
J gene: TRBJ1-2
clone size: -
CDR3 DNA: TGTGCCAGCAGCTCACTGACAGGCTACTATGGCTACACCTTC
CDR3 protein: CASSSLTGYYGYTF

D gene: TRBD1
V gene: TRBV5-6
J gene: TRBJ2-7
clone size: -
CDR3 DNA: TGTGCCAGCAGCCCAGGGGGCGCCGGTTTCTACGAGCAGTACTTC
CDR3 protein: CASSPGGAGFYEQYF

D gene: -
V gene: TRBV7-3
J gene: TRBJ1-1
clone size: -
CDR3 DNA: TGTGCCAGCAGCTTGGTATCGGGCACTGAAGCTTTCTTT
CDR3 protein: CASSLVSGTEAFF

D gene: -
V gene: TRBV10-3
J gene: TRBJ2-7
clone size: -
CDR3 DNA: TGTGCCATCAGTACTATCCACGAGCAGTACTTC
CDR3 protein: CAISTIHEQYF

D gene: -
V gene: TRBV28
J gene: TRBJ1-2
clone size: -
CDR3 DNA: TGTGCCAGCAGTACCTATTCAAGGGGCGACTATGGCTACACCTTC
CDR3 protein: CASSTYSRGDYGYTF

D gene: -
V gene: TRBV20-1
J gene: TRBJ2-1
clone size: -
CDR3 DNA: TGCAGTGCTGGGGACGGGATGGGGGTCTTC
CDR3 protein: CSAGDGMGVF

D gene: TRBD1
V gene: TRBV28
J gene: TRBJ1-1
clone size: -
CDR3 DNA: TGTGCCAGCAGTTCCCACACAGGGGGCACTGAAGCTTTCTTT
CDR3 protein: CASSSHTGGTEAFF

D gene: TRBD2
V gene: TRBV7-6
J gene: TRBJ2-2
clone size: -
CDR3 DNA: TGTGCCAGCAGCGACCGCAGCGGGAGCCACACCGGGGAGCTGTTTTTT
CDR3 protein: CASSDRSGSHTGELFF

D gene: -
V gene: TRBV15
J gene: TRBJ2-5
clone size: -
CDR3 DNA: TGTGCCACTCAACCCGGGGCCCTACCTCAAGAGACCCAGTACTTC
CDR3 protein: CATQPGALPQETQYF

D gene: TRBD1
V gene: TRBV7-9
J gene: TRBJ2-7
clone size: -
CDR3 DNA: TGTGCCAGCAGCTTAGTAGGGACAGGGTATGCGTACGAGCAGTACTTC
CDR3 protein: CASSLVGTGYAYEQYF